These 19 T cell receptor beta chains were sequenced from one sample in a study of shared clonotypes between healthy human individuals. Only in-frame clones appear in the TCRdb table, and some are missing; sequencing was by immunoSEQ multiplex PCR. The sample yields about 470,000 clones, 70% to 80% seen once. Sequenced sample: PBMCs. These TCRs come from a woman aged 35 to 49 in good health. Some clones in this sample may be carry-over from other donors' samples.

Remarks on this clone: Additional DNA sequences in this sample encode the identical CDR3. This chain uses TRBV18 with TRBJ2-7; D not resolved. CDR3 length: 13 amino acids. V was pared by 3 bases and J by 0 bases, with 6 bases between. Germline V gives CDR1 KGHSH, CDR2 LQKENI. The CDR3 here is CASSPPSSYEQYF. The CDR3 coding sequence is TGTGCCAGCTCACCGCCTAGCTCCTACGAGCAGTACTTC.

CDR3 nucleotides: TGTGCCATCAGTGAGTCTTCAGGGGACACTGAAGCTTTCTTT. Its translation is CAISESSGDTEAFF. The chain has TRBV10-3 and TRBJ1-1, with D maybe TRBD1 (6 bases). Germline loops: CDR1 ENHRY, CDR2 SYGVKD. Trimming cost V 0 bases and J 3 bases, with 8 bases left between them. The CDR3 runs 14 residues.

The rearrangement uses TRBV25-1 and TRBJ1-2, with TRBD1 matching over 9 bases. With 4 bases clipped from V and 2 bases from J, the junction kept 2 bases outside the gene matches. The CDR3 sequence is 14 residues long. The germline V gene has CDR1 MGHDK and CDR2 SYGVNS. The CDR3 bases are TGTGCCAGCAGTGCCGGGACAGGGAACTATGGCTACACCTTC. Amino acids: CASSAGTGNYGYTF.

The V gene is TRBV29-1, the J gene TRBJ2-4; 8 bases match TRBD1. V lost 6 bases and J lost 2; bases outside the gene matches: 9. CDR3 length equals 15 residues. Per the germline V gene, CDR1 is SQVTM and CDR2 is ANQGSEA. In DNA, the CDR3 is TGCAGCGTGAGAGGACAGGGAGTACCCAAAAACATTCAGTACTTC. This codes for CSVRGQGVPKNIQYF. The whole variable domain, remainder taken from reference TRBV29-1 and TRBJ2-4, is SAVISQKPSRDICQRGTSLTIQCQVDSQVTMMFWYRQQPGQSLTLIATANQGSEATYESGFVIDKFPISRPNLTFSTLTVSNMSPEDSSIYLCSVRGQGVPKNIQYFGAGTRLSVL.

This sequence joins TRBV30 and TRBJ2-7; 7 nucleotides agree with TRBD1. V shed 3 bases, J shed 6 bases, and the junction held 5 bases outside the gene matches. The CDR3 is made up of 12 amino acids. Per the germline V gene, CDR1 is GTSNPN and CDR2 is SVGIG (reference sequence). The CDR3 protein is CAWRTGHVEQYF. The CDR3 nucleotides are TGTGCCTGGAGGACAGGGCACGTCGAGCAGTACTTC.

This clone was observed a handful of times. This chain uses TRBV19 with TRBJ1-5; a possible D gene is TRBD1 (6 bases). The CDR3 is made up of 12 amino acids. The germline V gene has CDR1 LNHDA and CDR2 SQIVND (reference sequence). The V end was cut by 10 bases, the J end by 5 bases, with 12 bases between. The DNA for the CDR3 is TGTGCCACGACAGGCTCCCATCAGCCCCAGCATTTT. This codes for CATTGSHQPQHF.

This clone is a singleton in its sample. The CDR3 DNA reads TGCGCCAGCTCTACCCAGGGGCCCGAAAATGAAAAACTGTTTTTT. Amino acids: CASSTQGPENEKLFF. This chain uses TRBV5-1 with TRBJ1-4; perhaps TRBD1 as D (6 bases). This CDR3 contains 15 residues. The V end was cut by 7 bases, the J end by 5 bases, with 18 bases between. Germline CDR1 is SGHRS and CDR2 is YFSETQ.

Turning to this clone: A single base is all that separates this from a far larger clone, so a read error is likely. Other DNA sequences in the sample encode the same CDR3. The J gene is TRBJ2-7, the V gene TRBV2; D remains unclear. CDR1 SNHLY and CDR2 FYNNEI come from the germline V gene. The CDR3 covers 11 residues. CDR3 sequence: CASSNSYEQYF. The CDR3 bases are TGTGCCAGCAGCAACTCCTATGAGCAGTACTTC.

The V and J genes are TRBV7-2 and TRBJ2-1; 11 bases are shared with TRBD2. Germline-derived CDR1 and CDR2 are SGHTA and FQGNSA. V lost 2 bases, J lost 4 bases, and 10 bases stayed unmatched. The CDR3 is 18 amino acids. The CDR3 bases are TGTGCCAGCAGCTTAAGAATCAGTGGACTAGCGGGTTACAATGAGCAGTTCTTC. It is translated as CASSLRISGLAGYNEQFF.

V gene TRBV5-1 combines with J gene TRBJ2-3, with D perhaps given as TRBD1 or TRBD2 (5 bases each). The CDR3 contains 16 residues. Between the trimmed V and J ends, which lost 4 bases and 4 bases, there was a span of 19 bases. Germline values: CDR1 SGHRS, CDR2 YFSETQ. The CDR3 reads CASSPRDPDLADTQYF. CDR3 bases: TGCGCCAGCAGCCCCCGGGACCCCGACCTTGCAGATACGCAGTATTTT. The entire variable domain, with the rest obtained from reference TRBV5-1 and TRBJ2-3, is as follows: KAGVTQTPRYLIKTRGQQVTLSCSPISGHRSVSWYQQTPGQGLQFLFEYFSETQRNKGNFPGRFSGRQFSNSRSEMNVSTLELGDSALYLCASSPRDPDLADTQYFGPGTRLTVL.

Comments on this clone: This probably arose from a read error, given a far larger clone one base away. The rearrangement uses TRBV30 and TRBJ2-2; 12 nucleotides align to TRBD2. This CDR3 has 16 amino acids. The germline CDR1 and CDR2 sequences are GTSNPN and SVGIG (reference sequence). Trimming at V came to 2 bases and at J to 6 bases, leaving 7 bases not matched to a gene. The CDR3 is CAWSSGLAGLAGELFF. The CDR3 bases are TGTGCCTGGAGTAGCGGACTAGCGGGGCTAGCCGGGGAGCTGTTTTTT. The full variable domain, completed using reference TRBV30 and TRBJ2-2, is SQTIHQWPATLVQPVGSPLSLECTVEGTSNPNLYWYRQAAGRGLQLLFYSVGIGQISSEVPQNLSASRPQDRQFILSSKKLLLSDSGFYLCAWSSGLAGLAGELFFGEGSRLTVL.

The genes are TRBV28 and TRBJ2-1; D might be TRBD1 (7 bases). Germline assignment: CDR1 MDHEN and CDR2 SYDVKM. V dropped 10 bases and J dropped 5 bases, with 15 bases sitting between them. The CDR3 extends over 13 amino acids. This chain's CDR3 is CANRRRGHNEQFF. CDR3 sequence (DNA): TGTGCCAACAGACGGAGGGGGCACAATGAGCAGTTCTTC. The whole variable domain, filled in from reference TRBV28 and TRBJ2-1, reads DVKVTQSSRYLVKRTGEKVFLECVQDMDHENMFWYRQDPGLGLRLIYFSYDVKMKEKGDIPEGYSVSREKKERFSLILESASTNQTSMYLCANRRRGHNEQFFGPGTRLTVL.

This clone was recorded a few times. The rearrangement links TRBV4-3 to TRBJ2-5; 13 nucleotides agree with TRBD2. The CDR3 totals 16 residues. The trim removed 4 bases at V and 5 bases at J, leaving 7 bases unmatched. CDR1 and CDR2 (germline): LGHNA, YSLEER. In DNA form, the CDR3 reads TGCGCCAGCAGCCGGGGACTAGCGGGAAGGGTTGAGACCCAGTACTTC. Residues: CASSRGLAGRVETQYF.

The V call is TRBV7-6, the J call TRBJ2-1; 10 bases agree with TRBD2. The V gene's germline CDR1 is SGHVS and CDR2 FNYEAQ. The trim removed 5 bases at V and 6 bases at J, leaving 10 bases unmatched. CDR3 length: 16 residues. CDR3 sequence (DNA): TGTGCCAGCAGCCCATTCATAGCGGGAGGTCGCAATGAGCAGTTCTTC. Translating it yields CASSPFIAGGRNEQFF.

Turning to this clone: Only one base separates this from a far larger clonotype, so it likely reflects a read error. This same CDR3 is encoded by further DNA sequences in the sample. The chain joins TRBV28 to TRBJ1-1, with TRBD1 identical over 7 bases. The length of the CDR3 is 14 residues. CDR1 and CDR2 from the germline V gene are MDHEN and SYDVKM. The CDR3 reads CASRVGQTNTEAFF. The CDR3 DNA follows: TGTGCCAGCAGGGTGGGACAGACCAACACTGAAGCCTTCTTT.

This rearrangement joins TRBV11-1 to TRBJ2-5, with 7 bases identical to TRBD2. The assigned J gene may be wrong: the sequence end matches TRBJ2-7 better. The CDR3 extends over 15 amino acids. CDR1 is SGHAT, CDR2 FQDESV, per germline (reference sequence). In nucleotides, the CDR3 is TGTGCCAGCAGCTTAGAAGAGCGGGATGCCCCCGAGCAGTACTTC. It is translated as CASSLEERDAPEQYF.

This chain connects TRBV5-1 to TRBJ2-2, with 7 bases lining up with TRBD1. Trimming cost V 4 bases and J 3 bases; bases outside gene matches: 9. CDR1 and CDR2 from the germline V gene are SGHRS and YFSETQ. This CDR3 spans 16 amino acids. CDR3 in DNA: TGCGCCAGCAGCCCTACAGGGGTGGCGGACACCGGGGAGCTGTTTTTT. Amino acid sequence: CASSPTGVADTGELFF.

The genes are TRBV5-1 and TRBJ1-3, with TRBD1 matching 7 bases. CDR1 is SGHRS and CDR2 is YFSETQ in the germline V gene. The J segment lost 3 bases and the V segment lost 3 bases, leaving 9 bases of the junction unmatched. The CDR3 contains 16 residues. CDR3 protein: CASSSMGTVRGNTIYF. The CDR3 DNA reads as TGCGCCAGCAGCTCTATGGGGACAGTCCGTGGAAACACCATATATTTT.

This clone is a singleton in its sample. This chain connects TRBV21-1 to TRBJ2-4; the table assigns TRBD2, which was not confirmed against the DNA. TRBV21-1 is described as a pseudogene. The CDR3 contains 19 residues. CDR3 loop: CASSKGGTPRKVAKNIQYF. The CDR3 nucleotides are TGTGCCAGCAGCAAAGGCGGGACTCCAAGGAAGGTAGCCAAAAACATTCAGTACTTC.